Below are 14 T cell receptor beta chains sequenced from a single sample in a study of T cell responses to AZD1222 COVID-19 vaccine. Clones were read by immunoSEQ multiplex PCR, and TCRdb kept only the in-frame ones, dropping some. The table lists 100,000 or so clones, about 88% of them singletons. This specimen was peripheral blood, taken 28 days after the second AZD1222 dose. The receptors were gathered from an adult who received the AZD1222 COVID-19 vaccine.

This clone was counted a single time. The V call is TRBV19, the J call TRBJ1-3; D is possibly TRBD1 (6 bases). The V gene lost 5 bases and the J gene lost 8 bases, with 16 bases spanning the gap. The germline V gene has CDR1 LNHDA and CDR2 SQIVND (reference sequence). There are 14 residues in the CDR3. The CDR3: CASSWGTPADTIYF. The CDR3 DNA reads TGTGCCAGTAGTTGGGGGACACCGGCGGACACCATATATTTT.

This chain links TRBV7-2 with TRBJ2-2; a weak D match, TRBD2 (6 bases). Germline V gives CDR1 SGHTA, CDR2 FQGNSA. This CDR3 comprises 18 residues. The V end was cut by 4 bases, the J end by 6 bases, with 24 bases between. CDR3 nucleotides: TGTGCCAGCAGCTCCATGGGGACCGGGTGGGAGGTTGCCGGGGAGCTGTTTTTT. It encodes CASSSMGTGWEVAGELFF.

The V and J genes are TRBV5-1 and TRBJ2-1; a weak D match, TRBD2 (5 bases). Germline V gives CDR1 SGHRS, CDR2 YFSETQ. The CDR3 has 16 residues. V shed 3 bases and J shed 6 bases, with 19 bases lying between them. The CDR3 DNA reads TGCGCCAGCAGCTCGACCCCTCAAGGTGCGGGCAATGAGCAGTTCTTC. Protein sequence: CASSSTPQGAGNEQFF.

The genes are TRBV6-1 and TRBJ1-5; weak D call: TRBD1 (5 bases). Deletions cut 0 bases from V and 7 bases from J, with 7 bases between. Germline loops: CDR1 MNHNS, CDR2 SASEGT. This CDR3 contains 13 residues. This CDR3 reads CASSEARGQPQHF. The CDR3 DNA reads TGTGCCAGCAGTGAAGCCCGGGGGCAGCCCCAGCATTTT.

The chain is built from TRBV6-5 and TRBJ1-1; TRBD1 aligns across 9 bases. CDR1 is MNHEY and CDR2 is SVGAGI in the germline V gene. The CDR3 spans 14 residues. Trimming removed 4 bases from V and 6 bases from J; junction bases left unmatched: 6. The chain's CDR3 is CASSSRTGAPEAFF. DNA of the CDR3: TGTGCCAGCAGTTCCCGGACAGGGGCCCCTGAAGCTTTCTTT.

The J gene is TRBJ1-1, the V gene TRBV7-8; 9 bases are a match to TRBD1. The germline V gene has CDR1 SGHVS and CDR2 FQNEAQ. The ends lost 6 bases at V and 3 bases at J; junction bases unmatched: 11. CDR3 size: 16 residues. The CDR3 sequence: CASSYTGGRVDTEAFF. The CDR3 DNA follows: TGTGCCAGCAGTTATACAGGGGGCAGGGTTGACACTGAAGCTTTCTTT.

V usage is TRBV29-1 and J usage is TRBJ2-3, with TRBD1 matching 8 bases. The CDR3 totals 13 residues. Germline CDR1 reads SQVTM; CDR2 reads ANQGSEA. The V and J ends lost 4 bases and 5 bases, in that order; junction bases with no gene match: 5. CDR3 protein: CSVGSGGVDTQYF. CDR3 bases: TGCAGCGTTGGTTCAGGGGGCGTAGATACGCAGTATTTT.

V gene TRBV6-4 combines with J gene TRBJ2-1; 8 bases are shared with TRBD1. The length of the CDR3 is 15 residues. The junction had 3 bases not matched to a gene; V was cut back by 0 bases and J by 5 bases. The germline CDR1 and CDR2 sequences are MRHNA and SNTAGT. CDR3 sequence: CASSDSRTGHNEQFF. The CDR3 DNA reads TGTGCCAGCAGTGACTCGAGGACAGGGCACAATGAGCAGTTCTTC.

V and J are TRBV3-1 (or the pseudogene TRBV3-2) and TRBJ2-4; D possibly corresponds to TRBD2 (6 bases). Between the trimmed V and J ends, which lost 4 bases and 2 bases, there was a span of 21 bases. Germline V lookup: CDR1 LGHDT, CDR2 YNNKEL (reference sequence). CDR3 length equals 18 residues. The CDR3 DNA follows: TGTGCCAGCAGCCCTTGGGGACTCTCTAGGGGTACCAAAAACATTCAGTACTTC. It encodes CASSPWGLSRGTKNIQYF.

The CDR3 is CASSLRTGFNTGELFF. CDR3 sequence (DNA): TGTGCCAGCAGCCTGAGGACAGGGTTTAACACCGGGGAGCTGTTTTTT. The chain couples TRBV5-4 to TRBJ2-2; 8 nucleotides line up with TRBD1. In germline, CDR1 is SGHNT, CDR2 YYREEE (reference sequence). The CDR3 extends over 16 amino acids. The ends lost 4 bases at V and 2 bases at J; junction bases unmatched: 7.

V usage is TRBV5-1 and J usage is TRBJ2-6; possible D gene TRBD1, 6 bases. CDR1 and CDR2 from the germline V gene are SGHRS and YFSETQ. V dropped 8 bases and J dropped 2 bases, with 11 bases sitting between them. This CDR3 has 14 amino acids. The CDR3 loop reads CASTGITGANVLTF. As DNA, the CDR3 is TGCGCCAGTACAGGGATTACTGGGGCCAACGTCCTGACTTTC.

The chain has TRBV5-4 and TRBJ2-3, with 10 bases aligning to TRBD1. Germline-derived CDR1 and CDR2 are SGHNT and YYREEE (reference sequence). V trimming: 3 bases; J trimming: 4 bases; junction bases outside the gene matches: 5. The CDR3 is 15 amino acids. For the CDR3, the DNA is TGTGCCAGCAGCTCCGGGACAGGGGTGGCAGATACGCAGTATTTT. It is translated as CASSSGTGVADTQYF.

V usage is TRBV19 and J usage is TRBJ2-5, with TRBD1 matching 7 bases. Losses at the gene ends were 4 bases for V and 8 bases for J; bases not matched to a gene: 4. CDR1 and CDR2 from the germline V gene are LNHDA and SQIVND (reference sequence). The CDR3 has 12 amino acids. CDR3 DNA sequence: TGTGCCAGTAGTAAAAACAGGGGAACCCAGTACTTC. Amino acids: CASSKNRGTQYF. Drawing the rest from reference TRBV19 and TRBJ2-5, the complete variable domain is DGGITQSPKYLFRKEGQNVTLSCEQNLNHDAMYWYRQDPGQGLRLIYYSQIVNDFQKGDIAEGYSVSREKKESFPLTVTSAQKNPTAFYLCASSKNRGTQYFGPGTRLLVL.

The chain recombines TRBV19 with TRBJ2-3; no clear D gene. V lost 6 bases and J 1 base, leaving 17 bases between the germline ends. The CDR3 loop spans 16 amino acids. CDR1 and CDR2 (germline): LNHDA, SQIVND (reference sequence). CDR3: CASSPSRALGTDTQYF. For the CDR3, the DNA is TGTGCCAGTAGCCCCAGCCGGGCACTGGGCACAGATACGCAGTATTTT.